Listed here are 20 T cell receptor beta chains from one sample, sequenced in a study of T cell responses to AZD1222 COVID-19 vaccine (dated by TCRdb to the early 2020s). The library was generated by the immunoSEQ multiplex PCR assay. TCRdb mirrors the immuneACCESS table, restricted to in-frame sequences. Some clones are absent from its copies; in checked studies, under half trace to an unresolved V gene, and the reason for the others is unknown. In this sample the table shows 150,000 to 180,000 clones, approximately 90% of which occur a single time. Around 3% of the sample is held by the ten biggest clonotypes. This specimen's time point label, per the study, means: baseline before first vaccination. Sequences were derived from peripheral blood, sampled on day 0 of AZD1222 vaccination. The receptors were sampled from an adult in good health.

The V call is TRBV27, the J call TRBJ2-3; D remains ambiguous. The germline CDR1 and CDR2 sequences are MNHEY and SMNVEV (reference sequence). V was shortened by 3 bases and J by 5 bases, with 6 bases between the two germline ends. This CDR3 spans 12 amino acids. As DNA, the CDR3 is TGTGCCAGCAGTTTCTTGGGAGATACGCAGTATTTT. Its translation is CASSFLGDTQYF.

This clone was seen only a few times. This chain connects TRBV7-2 to TRBJ2-4; D remains unclear. Germline V CDR1 and CDR2: SGHTA, FQGNSA. The V end was cut by 5 bases, the J end by 3 bases, with 17 bases between. The CDR3 sequence is 16 residues long. CDR3 DNA: TGTGCCAGCAGCGCCGAGGTTGGGCCAGGCAAAAACATTCAGTACTTC. Its translation is CASSAEVGPGKNIQYF. The full variable domain, in which reference TRBV7-2 and TRBJ2-4 provide the parts outside the CDR3, is GAGVSQSPSNKVTEKGKDVELRCDPISGHTALYWYRQSLGQGLEFLIYFQGNSAPDKSGLPSDRFSAERTGGSVSTLTIQRTQQEDSAVYLCASSAEVGPGKNIQYFGAGTRLSVL.

This sequence joins TRBV6-5 and TRBJ1-6; perhaps TRBD1 as D (6 bases). The CDR3 length is 15 residues. Germline CDR1 MNHEY, CDR2 SVGAGI. The V gene lost 4 bases and the J gene lost 7 bases, with 14 bases spanning the gap. The CDR3 bases are TGTGCCAGCAGTTGGGAGGGGGTGCCCAATTCACCCCTCCACTTT. The encoded protein is CASSWEGVPNSPLHF.

The chain is built from TRBV5-8 and TRBJ1-2; tentatively, D is TRBD1 (5 bases). CDR3 size: 14 residues. Germline V gene sequence: CDR1 SGHTS, CDR2 YDEGEE. The V end lost 3 bases, the J end lost 2 bases, and 11 bases lay between the germline ends. Here the CDR3 DNA reads TGTGCCAGCAGCTGGGGGGGACGGAACTATGGCTACACCTTC. Translation: CASSWGGRNYGYTF.

This rearrangement joins TRBV7-2 to TRBJ1-4; 10 nucleotides match TRBD1. V lost 1 base to trimming and J lost 11 bases; unmatched junction nucleotides: 4. This CDR3 contains 14 residues. Germline V gene sequence: CDR1 SGHTA, CDR2 FQGNSA. Here the CDR3 reads CASSLGDRGGKLFF. The CDR3 DNA reads as TGTGCCAGCAGCTTAGGGGACAGGGGTGGCAAACTGTTTTTT.

The chain joins TRBV5-1 to TRBJ1-5; D is perhaps TRBD1 (5 bases). This CDR3 region has 15 residues. Deletions cut 2 bases from V and 2 bases from J, with 11 bases between. Germline loops: CDR1 SGHRS, CDR2 YFSETQ. DNA of the CDR3: TGCGCCAGCAGCTTTGACGGGGCCGGCAATCAGCCCCAGCATTTT. It is translated as CASSFDGAGNQPQHF.

Only one count was recorded for this clone. The rearrangement joins TRBV2 to TRBJ1-2; no clear D. The germline CDR1 and CDR2 sequences are SNHLY and FYNNEI. V was trimmed by 6 bases and J by 6 bases, leaving 14 bases between them. The CDR3 runs 13 residues. The CDR3 DNA follows: TGTGCCAGCAGCGTCTCCAGTCAGGATGGCTACACCTTC. Its translation: CASSVSSQDGYTF.

The chain employs TRBV6-5 and TRBJ2-2; 8 bases agree with TRBD1. Germline V CDR1 and CDR2: MNHEY, SVGAGI. The CDR3 is made up of 14 amino acids. V was clipped by 6 bases and J by 4 bases; unmatched bases: 4. The CDR3 nucleotides read TGTGCCAGCAGCAGGGGACAGGTCACCGGGGAGCTGTTTTTT. Its translation: CASSRGQVTGELFF.

This CDR3 reads CASSKEPGETDTQYF. The DNA for the CDR3 is TGTGCCAGCAGCAAAGAACCAGGAGAGACAGATACGCAGTATTTT. The V call is TRBV21-1, the J call TRBJ2-3. TRBV21-1 is classified as a pseudogene. The CDR3 spans 15 residues.

J is TRBJ1-1 and V is TRBV19; 10 bases are a match to TRBD1. Germline CDR1 reads LNHDA; CDR2 reads SQIVND (reference sequence). The CDR3 runs 14 residues. The V segment lost 10 bases and the J segment 5 bases; nucleotides outside the gene matches: 10. CDR3 region: CAIKTGGLGTEAFF. The CDR3 nucleotides are TGTGCCATTAAGACAGGGGGCTTGGGGACTGAAGCTTTCTTT.

CDR3 in DNA: TGTGCCAGCAGTAAGCAAGAGACCCAGTACTTC. Translated, it gives CASSKQETQYF. The V call is TRBV28, the J call TRBJ2-5; D is ambiguous. Trimming pared 5 bases from V and 2 bases from J, leaving 3 bases between. This CDR3 spans 11 amino acids. CDR1 and CDR2 (germline): MDHEN, SYDVKM.

The chain couples TRBV7-9 to TRBJ1-4, with D hard to call. The CDR3 spans 15 residues. Germline lookup yields CDR1 SEHNR and CDR2 FQNEAQ (reference sequence). V was cut by 3 bases and J by 4 bases, with 12 bases left in between. In nucleotides, the CDR3 is TGTGCCAGCAGCTTGGGGTGGGCAGTTAATGAAAAACTGTTTTTT. Translation: CASSLGWAVNEKLFF. The variable domain in full, completed from reference TRBV7-9 and TRBJ1-4, reads DTGVSQNPRHKITKRGQNVTFRCDPISEHNRLYWYRQTLGQGPEFLTYFQNEAQLEKSRLLSDRFSAERPKGSFSTLEIQRTEQGDSAMYLCASSLGWAVNEKLFFGSGTQLSVL.

The chain links TRBV28 to TRBJ2-3, with D maybe TRBD1 (6 bases). The CDR3 is 17 amino acids. CDR1 and CDR2 (germline): MDHEN, SYDVKM. V was pared by 5 bases and J by 2 bases, with 20 bases between. The CDR3 region has the DNA TGTGCCAGCAGTGGCTTTGGGACACAAATTGCCACAGATACGCAGTATTTT. Amino acid sequence: CASSGFGTQIATDTQYF.

This clone was counted a few times. V and J are TRBV7-8 and TRBJ2-7; no firm D call. This CDR3 spans 21 amino acids. Trimming shortened V by 5 bases and J by 3 bases, and 35 bases separated the two germline ends. Germline CDR1 and CDR2: SGHVS and FQNEAQ. This chain's CDR3 is CASSPKRTFQMTYLLGYEQYF. DNA of the CDR3: TGTGCCAGCAGCCCTAAACGGACCTTCCAGATGACGTACCTTCTAGGCTACGAGCAGTACTTC.

The chain has TRBV18 and TRBJ1-2; possible D gene TRBD1, 5 bases. Germline CDR1 KGHSH, CDR2 LQKENI. Trimming stripped 5 bases from V and 4 bases from J, with 23 bases between. This CDR3 is built from 17 residues. The CDR3 DNA follows: TGTGCCAGCTCATCGCCCAGCCGGAAGGGGCGGGTCTATGGCTACACCTTC. Translated: CASSSPSRKGRVYGYTF. Combining the CDR3 with reference TRBV18 and TRBJ1-2 gives the whole variable domain NAGVMQNPRHLVRRRGQEARLRCSPMKGHSHVYWYRQLPEEGLKFMVYLQKENIIDESGMPKERFSAEFPKEGPSILRIQQVVRGDSAAYFCASSSPSRKGRVYGYTFGSGTRLTVV.

A single count supports this clone. The chain is built from TRBV9 and TRBJ2-1, with TRBD2 matching over 9 bases. V lost 4 bases, J lost 4 bases, and 15 bases stayed unmatched. The germline gives CDR1 SGDLS, CDR2 YYNGEE. This CDR3 comprises 18 residues. The CDR3 DNA is TGTGCCAGCAGCCCAATATTAAGCAGCGGGGGGTCGTACAATGAGCAGTTCTTC. The encoded protein is CASSPILSSGGSYNEQFF.

The genes are TRBV11-2 and TRBJ2-7; D not certain. The V gene's germline CDR1 is SGHAT and CDR2 FQNNGV. The CDR3 runs 14 residues. Trimming removed 1 base from V and 0 bases from J, with 7 bases in between. In DNA, the CDR3 is TGTGCCAGCAGCTTAGCCAGGAGCTCCTACGAGCAGTACTTC. Its translation: CASSLARSSYEQYF.

The CDR3 sequence is CASSLTGGPYNEQFF. The CDR3, as DNA: TGTGCCAGCAGCTTAACCGGGGGGCCTTACAATGAGCAGTTCTTC. The rearrangement links TRBV7-3 to TRBJ2-1; D is perhaps TRBD2 (7 bases). This CDR3 is built from 15 residues. V was shortened by 0 bases and J by 4 bases, with 10 bases between the two germline ends. Per germline, CDR1 SGHTA and CDR2 FQGTGA.

This chain joins TRBV18 and TRBJ2-5; D ambiguous. CDR1 and CDR2 (germline): KGHSH, LQKENI. Trimming stripped 1 base from V and 1 base from J, with 10 bases between. The CDR3 covers 15 residues. In DNA form, the CDR3 reads TGTGCCAGCTCACCACATGTGGGAACCCAAGAGACCCAGTACTTC. Translation gives CASSPHVGTQETQYF.

The V gene is TRBV5-8, the J gene TRBJ2-7; 7 positions match TRBD1. Trimming cost V 7 bases and J 2 bases; bases outside gene matches: 12. This CDR3 has 15 amino acids. Germline assignment: CDR1 SGHTS and CDR2 YDEGEE. CDR3 protein: CASDLGPGQTYEQYF. In DNA, the CDR3 is TGTGCCAGCGATCTAGGTCCGGGACAGACCTACGAGCAGTACTTC. Based on the CDR3 plus reference TRBV5-8 and TRBJ2-7, the full variable domain is EAGVTQSPTHLIKTRGQQATLRCSPISGHTSVYWYQQALGLGLQFLLWYDEGEERNRGNFPPRFSGRQFPNYSSELNVNALELEDSALYLCASDLGPGQTYEQYFGPGTRLTVT.